One sample yielded the 27 T cell receptor beta chains listed below, sequenced in a study of cytomegalovirus exposure and HLA in healthy donors. 60 Vbeta and 13 Jbeta primers were used in PCR. The data were produced by immunoSEQ multiplex PCR, yet TCRdb's version contains in-frame clones alone and is incomplete. The sample holds approximately 37,000 clones, 70% to 85% seen once. The sequenced material came from PBMCs. These TCRs come from a young man in good health and CMV-seronegative.

This rearrangement joins TRBV13 to TRBJ2-5; TRBD1 agrees at 9 bases. The DNA matches TRBJ2-7 better at its end, which makes the J call doubtful. Germline V gives CDR1 PRHDT, CDR2 FYEKMQ (reference sequence). The CDR3 consists of 14 residues. CDR3 coding DNA: TGTGCCAGCAGCTACCGGGACAGGGCCTACGAGCAGTACTTC. Its protein is CASSYRDRAYEQYF.

The V gene is TRBV19, the J gene TRBJ2-3; tentative D call: TRBD2 (6 bases). Germline V gene lookup returns CDR1 LNHDA and CDR2 SQIVND (reference sequence). The CDR3 totals 15 residues. CDR3 DNA: TGTGCGACAAAATCCCAGCGGGCCTCCACAGATACGCAGTATTTT. As protein: CATKSQRASTDTQYF.

The chain has TRBV6-1 and TRBJ2-3; D remains ambiguous. The V end lost 5 bases, the J end lost 2 bases, and 2 bases lay between the germline ends. The V gene's germline CDR1 is MNHNS and CDR2 SASEGT. The CDR3 consists of 11 residues. For the CDR3, the DNA is TGTGCCAGCAGTCACACAGATACGCAGTATTTT. As protein: CASSHTDTQYF.

The CDR3 nucleotides are TGTGCCAGCAGCTCATATGACAGGGTGGTTCCCTACGAGCAGTACTTC. Protein product: CASSSYDRVVPYEQYF. The rearrangement joins TRBV28 to TRBJ2-7, with 7 bases fitting TRBD1. The V gene end was trimmed by 6 bases and the J gene end by 2 bases; junction bases not matched to a gene: 13. This CDR3 region has 16 residues. Germline CDR1 MDHEN, CDR2 SYDVKM.

J is TRBJ1-1 and V is TRBV27; D unclear. From germline, CDR1 is MNHEY and CDR2 SMNVEV (reference sequence). V gave up 3 bases and J gave up 1 base, with 15 bases separating them. This CDR3 comprises 16 residues. CDR3 bases: TGTGCCAGCAGTTTTTTATCCTCGGAGAAGAACACTGAAGCTTTCTTT. Translating it yields CASSFLSSEKNTEAFF.

The chain links TRBV2 to TRBJ1-4, with 8 bases aligning to TRBD1. V trimming: 4 bases; J trimming: 7 bases; junction bases outside the gene matches: 11. CDR1 is SNHLY, CDR2 FYNNEI, per germline. This CDR3 has 16 residues. DNA for the CDR3: TGTGCCAGCAGTGCGCAGGGGGCGCAGTCTTTTGAAAAACTGTTTTTT. This gives the protein CASSAQGAQSFEKLFF.

This clone has more than one count but fewer than ten. V is TRBV15 and J is TRBJ2-1; D ambiguous. Germline V gene sequence: CDR1 LNHNV, CDR2 YYDKDF (reference sequence). The V and J ends lost 4 bases and 6 bases respectively, with 25 bases between them. The CDR3 is 18 residues long. CDR3 loop: CATSIRTSRIDPLNEQFF. CDR3 in DNA: TGTGCCACCAGCATACGCACCTCGAGGATTGACCCCCTCAATGAGCAGTTCTTC.

The chain uses TRBV28 and TRBJ2-3; TRBD2 agrees at 7 bases. Germline CDR1 and CDR2: MDHEN and SYDVKM. The CDR3 runs to 16 residues. The ends lost 3 bases at V and 2 bases at J; junction bases unmatched: 8. For the CDR3, the DNA is TGTGCCAGCAGTTTCGAGCGGGAAACGAACACAGATACGCAGTATTTT. Protein product: CASSFERETNTDTQYF.

The chain joins TRBV27 to TRBJ2-1; 13 bases match TRBD2. The J segment lost 2 bases and the V segment lost 3 bases, leaving 7 bases of the junction unmatched. CDR3 length: 18 amino acids. Per the germline V gene, CDR1 is MNHEY and CDR2 is SMNVEV (reference sequence). The CDR3 sequence is CASSFYGLAGEAYNEQFF. The CDR3 nucleotides read TGTGCCAGCAGTTTCTACGGACTAGCGGGGGAAGCCTACAATGAGCAGTTCTTC.

V gene TRBV5-1 combines with J gene TRBJ2-7; the match to TRBD1 covers 8 bases. After removal of 7 bases from V and 2 bases from J, the junction contained 17 bases not matched to a gene. The CDR3 has 17 amino acids. Per germline, CDR1 SGHRS and CDR2 YFSETQ. The CDR3: CASRRTGISLSPYEQYF. As DNA, the CDR3 is TGCGCCAGCCGTCGGACAGGGATATCACTCTCACCCTACGAGCAGTACTTC.

The chain is built from TRBV5-6 and TRBJ2-5, with 7 bases lining up with TRBD1. After removal of 1 base from V and 2 bases from J, the junction contained 2 bases not matched to a gene. This CDR3 region has 14 residues. Germline lookup yields CDR1 SGHDT and CDR2 YYEEEE. CDR3 nucleotide sequence: TGTGCCAGCAGCTTGCCGGGACAGCAAGAGACCCAGTACTTC. It yields the protein CASSLPGQQETQYF.

By share of the sample, this clone is medium-sized (0.01 to 0.1%). The same CDR3 also results from other DNA sequences found in this sample. J is TRBJ1-1 and V is TRBV6-6; D unresolved. Germline CDR1 MNHNY, CDR2 SVGAGI (reference sequence). The V end lost 5 bases, the J end lost 1 base, and 8 bases lay between the germline ends. This CDR3 comprises 13 residues. CDR3 region: CASSEGQNTEAFF. CDR3 DNA: TGTGCCAGCAGTGAGGGTCAGAACACTGAAGCTTTCTTT.

Within the sample, this clone is medium-sized. The identical CDR3 is also encoded by other nucleotide sequences in the sample. The chain couples TRBV19 to TRBJ2-1, with 10 bases aligning to TRBD2. Germline lookup yields CDR1 LNHDA and CDR2 SQIVND (reference sequence). J was trimmed by 6 bases and V by 3 bases; bases with no gene match: 5. This CDR3 is built from 15 residues. Here the CDR3 reads CASSISSGGPNEQFF. The CDR3 DNA is TGTGCCAGTAGTATCAGTAGCGGGGGGCCCAATGAGCAGTTCTTC.

The chain is built from TRBV6-5 and TRBJ2-7, with D tentatively TRBD2 (6 bases). The CDR3 totals 15 residues. Trimming took off 2 bases at V and 1 base at J, with 12 bases between the two ends. CDR1 is MNHEY, CDR2 SVGAGI, per germline. As DNA, the CDR3 is TGTGCCAGCAGTTACGGAGGGTCACGTTCCTACGAGCAGTACTTC. Its protein is CASSYGGSRSYEQYF.

This chain uses TRBV6-6 with TRBJ2-7, with D possibly TRBD1 on 5 matching bases. The CDR3 has 15 amino acids. Germline CDR1 MNHNY, CDR2 SVGAGI (reference sequence). V was shortened by 5 bases and J by 3 bases, with 17 bases between the two germline ends. CDR3 nucleotide sequence: TGTGCCAGCAGTCCAATCGTAGGGGCGGACTACGAGCAGTACTTC. Amino acid sequence: CASSPIVGADYEQYF.

The chain couples TRBV7-9 to TRBJ2-7; 7 positions agree with TRBD2. The CDR3 consists of 18 residues. V was pared by 5 bases and J by 3 bases, with 19 bases of the junction left unmatched. Germline V lookup: CDR1 SEHNR, CDR2 FQNEAQ (reference sequence). The CDR3 sequence: CASSHNSRDYRDYYEQYF. For the CDR3, the DNA is TGTGCCAGCAGCCACAACTCCCGGGACTACCGAGACTACTACGAGCAGTACTTC. The entire variable domain, with the rest obtained from reference TRBV7-9 and TRBJ2-7, is as follows: DTGVSQNPRHKITKRGQNVTFRCDPISEHNRLYWYRQTLGQGPEFLTYFQNEAQLEKSRLLSDRFSAERPKGSFSTLEIQRTEQGDSAMYLCASSHNSRDYRDYYEQYFGPGTRLTVT.

The V call is TRBV2, the J call TRBJ2-3, with D unclear. The germline V gene encodes CDR1 SNHLY and CDR2 FYNNEI. V dropped 6 bases and J dropped 4 bases, with 5 bases sitting between them. This CDR3 region has 11 residues. The CDR3 DNA sequence: TGTGCCAGCAGCGTTTCAGATACGCAGTATTTT. Encoded protein: CASSVSDTQYF. Combining the CDR3 with reference TRBV2 and TRBJ2-3 gives the whole variable domain EPEVTQTPSHQVTQMGQEVILRCVPISNHLYFYWYRQILGQKVEFLVSFYNNEISEKSEIFDDQFSVERPDGSNFTLKIRSTKLEDSAMYFCASSVSDTQYFGPGTRLTVL.

This clone was detected only a few times. The chain carries TRBV6-1 and TRBJ1-5; D perhaps matches TRBD1 (5 bases). V shed 4 bases and J shed 0 bases, with 10 bases lying between them. The CDR3 length is 15 residues. Germline CDR1 and CDR2: MNHNS and SASEGT. The CDR3 here is CASSVTVYSNQPQHF. The CDR3 DNA reads as TGTGCCAGCAGTGTGACAGTCTATAGCAATCAGCCCCAGCATTTT.

The chain couples TRBV19 to TRBJ2-5; 11 bases match TRBD2. The DNA end is a closer match to TRBJ2-7, so the J assignment may be wrong. The CDR3 loop spans 15 amino acids. Germline CDR1 is LNHDA and CDR2 is SQIVND (reference sequence). DNA of the CDR3: TGTGCCAGTAGCTCCCTGGGACTAGCGGACTACGAGCAGTACTTC. Its protein is CASSSLGLADYEQYF.

This sequence joins TRBV13 and TRBJ2-7, with no clear D. CDR3 length equals 12 residues. V lost 5 bases and J lost 6, with 11 bases in between. Germline CDR1 and CDR2: PRHDT and FYEKMQ (reference sequence). CDR3 nucleotides: TGTGCCAGCAGCGCAGGCCCTGGCGAGCAGTACTTC. It yields the protein CASSAGPGEQYF.

V usage is TRBV6-5 and J usage is TRBJ2-1; 7 nucleotides match TRBD2. V was clipped by 2 bases and J by 5 bases; unmatched bases: 9. The CDR3 consists of 16 residues. Germline CDR1 is MNHEY and CDR2 is SVGAGI. The CDR3 coding sequence is TGTGCCAGCAGTTACGGATCTCGGGGGGTGGACAATGAGCAGTTCTTC. As protein: CASSYGSRGVDNEQFF.

The chain recombines TRBV5-4 with TRBJ2-7; TRBD1 matches at 10 bases. CDR3 length equals 15 residues. Germline assignment: CDR1 SGHNT and CDR2 YYREEE (reference sequence). The ends lost 2 bases at V and 4 bases at J; junction bases unmatched: 6. The DNA for the CDR3 is TGTGCCAGCAGCTTCAGGACAGGGGGGAAGTACGAGCAGTACTTC. Protein: CASSFRTGGKYEQYF.

The chain has TRBV6-1 and TRBJ2-7; D gene uncertain. Trimming cost V 5 bases and J 6 bases, with 14 bases left between them. CDR1 and CDR2 (germline): MNHNS, SASEGT. This CDR3 is built from 13 residues. The CDR3, as DNA: TGTGCCAGCAGTAGCACCCCTCAGGCCGAGCAGTACTTC. Translating it yields CASSSTPQAEQYF.

This clone was seen a single time. V is TRBV5-1 and J is TRBJ2-2; 11 bases agree with TRBD1. J lost 6 bases, V lost 3 bases, and 7 bases had no gene match. Germline V gives CDR1 SGHRS, CDR2 YFSETQ. CDR3 size: 16 residues. CDR3 sequence reads: CASSSPLGQGAGELFF. CDR3 sequence (DNA): TGCGCCAGCAGCTCACCCTTGGGACAGGGGGCCGGGGAGCTGTTTTTT.

The chain joins TRBV5-5 to TRBJ2-1, with TRBD2 identical over 12 bases. V was clipped by 4 bases and J by 8 bases; unmatched bases: 16. CDR3 length equals 18 residues. CDR1 SGHKS and CDR2 YYEKEE come from the germline V gene (reference sequence). In nucleotides, the CDR3 is TGTGCCAGCAGCCTAGTGGGGGCTGGGACTAGCGGGTTGTATGAGCAGTTCTTC. Its protein product is CASSLVGAGTSGLYEQFF.

V is TRBV18 and J is TRBJ1-2; D is unclear. With 5 bases removed from V and 2 bases from J, the gap between germline ends came to 9 bases. The germline V gene has CDR1 KGHSH and CDR2 LQKENI. The CDR3 is made up of 13 amino acids. In DNA form, the CDR3 reads TGTGCCAGCTCATTTGAACAGAACTATGGCTACACCTTC. Protein product: CASSFEQNYGYTF.

The chain carries TRBV7-9 and TRBJ2-5; D perhaps matches TRBD2 (5 bases). The CDR3 is 13 residues long. V gave up 6 bases and J gave up 5 bases, with 13 bases separating them. Germline V gene sequence: CDR1 SEHNR, CDR2 FQNEAQ (reference sequence). The CDR3 DNA sequence: TGTGCCAGCAGTTCCGTCGCGGGCGAGACCCAGTACTTC. Translated: CASSSVAGETQYF.